Presented here are 16 T cell receptor beta chains from one specimen sequenced in a study of cytomegalovirus exposure and HLA in healthy donors. A multiplex PCR was run with 60 Vbeta primers and 13 Jbeta primers. Only in-frame clones appear in the TCRdb table, and some are missing; sequencing was by immunoSEQ multiplex PCR. This table holds 160,000 or so clones, roughly four fifths found once. Input material: PBMCs. The receptors stem from a woman aged 40 to 50 in good health and CMV-seronegative.

This chain links TRBV10-3 with TRBJ1-2; D gene uncertain. Germline V CDR1 and CDR2: ENHRY, SYGVKD. The V gene lost 11 bases and the J gene lost 7 bases, with 17 bases spanning the gap. The CDR3 consists of 12 residues. The CDR3 region is CASEGTEGGYTF. CDR3 sequence (DNA): TGTGCCTCGGAGGGAACCGAGGGTGGCTACACCTTC.

The J gene is TRBJ2-3, the V gene TRBV5-6, with 7 bases that match TRBD2. CDR1 and CDR2 (germline): SGHDT, YYEEEE. The CDR3 runs 17 residues. V trimming: 7 bases; J trimming: 3 bases; junction bases outside the gene matches: 17. This CDR3 is CASSQSGPAGVTDTQYF. Here the CDR3 DNA reads TGTGCCAGCTCCCAATCGGGGCCGGCGGGAGTGACAGATACGCAGTATTTT. Complete variable domain (other parts from reference TRBV5-6 and TRBJ2-3): DAGVTQSPTHLIKTRGQQVTLRCSPKSGHDTVSWYQQALGQGPQFIFQYYEEEERQRGNFPDRFSGHQFPNYSSELNVNALLLGDSALYLCASSQSGPAGVTDTQYFGPGTRLTVL.

This clone was detected once. CDR3 nucleotides: TGTGCCAGTAGTGACAGGACGGATCAGCCCCAGCATTTT. It codes for CASSDRTDQPQHF. V gene TRBV19 combines with J gene TRBJ1-5; tentative D call: TRBD1 (6 bases). The CDR3 consists of 13 residues. Germline CDR1 LNHDA, CDR2 SQIVND (reference sequence). V lost 5 bases, J lost 5 bases, and 10 bases lay in between.

The chain links TRBV2 to TRBJ2-7, with D possibly being TRBD1 (6 bases). The CDR3 covers 13 residues. Trimming took off 7 bases at V and 5 bases at J, with 15 bases between the two ends. The germline CDR1 and CDR2 sequences are SNHLY and FYNNEI. CDR3 nucleotide sequence: TGTGCCAGCACCCCGCAGGGGATCCACGAGCAGTACTTC. This encodes CASTPQGIHEQYF. Full variable domain (missing parts from reference TRBV2 and TRBJ2-7): EPEVTQTPSHQVTQMGQEVILRCVPISNHLYFYWYRQILGQKVEFLVSFYNNEISEKSEIFDDQFSVERPDGSNFTLKIRSTKLEDSAMYFCASTPQGIHEQYFGPGTRLTVT.

This chain joins TRBV30 and TRBJ2-5, with TRBD2 matching over 10 bases. This CDR3 is built from 15 residues. V shed 0 bases and J 4 bases; nucleotides not matched to a gene: 5. Germline-derived CDR1 and CDR2 are GTSNPN and SVGIG (reference sequence). CDR3 sequence: CAWSVRAGGRETQYF. In DNA, the CDR3 is TGTGCCTGGAGTGTACGAGCGGGAGGGCGAGAGACCCAGTACTTC. The entire variable domain, with the rest obtained from reference TRBV30 and TRBJ2-5, is as follows: SQTIHQWPATLVQPVGSPLSLECTVEGTSNPNLYWYRQAAGRGLQLLFYSVGIGQISSEVPQNLSASRPQDRQFILSSKKLLLSDSGFYLCAWSVRAGGRETQYFGPGTRLLVL.

This rearrangement joins TRBV11-2 to TRBJ2-7, with D possibly TRBD1 on 6 matching bases. The germline gives CDR1 SGHAT, CDR2 FQNNGV. CDR3 length: 15 amino acids. V lost 2 bases, J lost 2 bases, and 13 bases lay in between. The CDR3, as DNA: TGTGCCAGCAGCTTAATTACAGGGTCTCCCTACGAGCAGTACTTC. This translates into CASSLITGSPYEQYF.

The chain links TRBV25-1 to TRBJ1-5; D unresolved. The CDR3 sequence is 14 residues long. V was cut by 3 bases and J by 7 bases, with 13 bases left in between. Germline V gives CDR1 MGHDK, CDR2 SYGVNS. CDR3: CASSDPGSRQPQHF. As DNA, the CDR3 is TGTGCCAGCAGTGATCCCGGGTCACGGCAGCCCCAGCATTTT.

There are a few counts of this clone. V is TRBV7-3 and J is TRBJ2-5; 7 bases agree with TRBD1. V trimming: 1 base; J trimming: 2 bases; junction bases outside the gene matches: 4. CDR1 is SGHTA, CDR2 FQGTGA, per germline. The CDR3 covers 15 residues. CDR3 bases: TGTGCCAGCAGCTTAATGGGACAGAGTCAAGAGACCCAGTACTTC. This codes for CASSLMGQSQETQYF. The entire variable domain, with the rest obtained from reference TRBV7-3 and TRBJ2-5, is as follows: GAGVSQTPSNKVTEKGKYVELRCDPISGHTALYWYRQSLGQGPEFLIYFQGTGAADDSGLPNDRFFAVRPEGSVSTLKIQRTERGDSAVYLCASSLMGQSQETQYFGPGTRLLVL.

The rearrangement links TRBV29-1 to TRBJ2-3; D is unresolved. Trimming took 6 bases from V and 2 from J, leaving 9 bases between them. The CDR3 length is 12 residues. Germline CDR1 reads SQVTM; CDR2 reads ANQGSEA. In DNA form, the CDR3 reads TGCAGCGTAAAAACTTCCACAGATACGCAGTATTTT. The encoded protein is CSVKTSTDTQYF.

This sequence joins TRBV19 and TRBJ2-2; 7 nucleotides line up with TRBD1. J gave up 0 bases and V 10 bases, and 5 bases lay outside the gene matches. Germline CDR1 and CDR2: LNHDA and SQIVND (reference sequence). The length of the CDR3 is 14 residues. CDR3 protein: CATEGATNTGELFF. CDR3 nucleotide sequence: TGTGCCACCGAGGGGGCGACGAACACCGGGGAGCTGTTTTTT.

A word on this clone: At one boundary the junction diverges from the germline segment, which might be a read error. The rearrangement links TRBV11-2 to TRBJ2-7; D is perhaps TRBD2 (7 bases). The germline gives CDR1 SGHAT, CDR2 FQNNGV. The CDR3 spans 12 residues. The CDR3 DNA sequence: TGTGCCAGCAGCTTAGATCAGGGGACTACAAGCTTC. It translates to CASSLDQGTTSF.

The J gene is TRBJ2-5, the V gene TRBV2, with D uncertain. The germline V gene encodes CDR1 SNHLY and CDR2 FYNNEI. V shed 4 bases and J shed 4 bases, with 7 bases lying between them. This CDR3 has 12 amino acids. CDR3 sequence (DNA): TGTGCCAGCAGTGGGCTAGGAGAGACCCAGTACTTC. Protein product: CASSGLGETQYF.

The rearrangement joins TRBV5-6 to TRBJ1-3; possibly TRBD1 for D (6 bases). V lost 2 bases and J lost 2, with 11 bases in between. The CDR3 totals 15 residues. Germline CDR1 and CDR2: SGHDT and YYEEEE. CDR3 coding DNA: TGTGCCAGCAGCTTTGGAGCAGGGGCTGGAAACACCATATATTTT. Translated: CASSFGAGAGNTIYF.

This clone came up once. The genes are TRBV9 and TRBJ2-7; the match to TRBD2 covers 10 bases. The CDR3 consists of 15 residues. Germline loops: CDR1 SGDLS, CDR2 YYNGEE. With V trimmed by 4 bases and J by 4 bases, 8 bases remained unmatched. CDR3 sequence (DNA): TGTGCCAGCAGCCTCCGAGCGGGAGGGCCGTACGAGCAGTACTTC. Amino acid sequence: CASSLRAGGPYEQYF.

The V and J genes are TRBV2 and TRBJ1-1; possibly TRBD1 for D (5 bases). This CDR3 contains 16 residues. Germline V CDR1 and CDR2: SNHLY, FYNNEI. The ends were cut back, 3 bases at V and 3 bases at J, with 17 bases in the middle. The CDR3 DNA reads TGTGCCAGCAGTGACCTTGGGGCCCCGTGGGACACTGAAGCTTTCTTT. This gives the protein CASSDLGAPWDTEAFF.

The V and J genes are TRBV30 and TRBJ1-2, with 9 nucleotides matching TRBD1. The germline CDR1 and CDR2 sequences are GTSNPN and SVGIG (reference sequence). The V segment lost 1 base and the J segment 4 bases; nucleotides outside the gene matches: 7. There are 15 residues in the CDR3. CDR3 nucleotide sequence: TGTGCCTGGAGTGCGCCCGGACAGGGGTCCTATGGCTACACCTTC. Amino acids: CAWSAPGQGSYGYTF.